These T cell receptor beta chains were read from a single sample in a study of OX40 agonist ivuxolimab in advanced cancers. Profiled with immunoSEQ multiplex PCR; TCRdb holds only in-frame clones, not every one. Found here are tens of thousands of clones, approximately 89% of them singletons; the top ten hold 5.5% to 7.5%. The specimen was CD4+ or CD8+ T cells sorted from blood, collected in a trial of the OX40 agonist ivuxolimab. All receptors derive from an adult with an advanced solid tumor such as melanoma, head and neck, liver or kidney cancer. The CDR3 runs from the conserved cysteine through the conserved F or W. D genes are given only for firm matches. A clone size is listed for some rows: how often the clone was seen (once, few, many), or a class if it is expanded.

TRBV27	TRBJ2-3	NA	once	TGTGCCAGCAGTTTATCCTCAGGGGGGCCTCCAGATACGCAGTATTTT	CASSLSSGGPPDTQYF
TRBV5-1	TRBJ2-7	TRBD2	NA	TGCGCCAGCAGCGCCGGACTAGCGGAGAACCCCTACGAGCAGTACTTC	CASSAGLAENPYEQYF
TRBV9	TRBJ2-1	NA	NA	TGTGCCAGCAGCGTAGGCCCCGGAGATTCCTACAATGAGCAGTTCTTC	CASSVGPGDSYNEQFF
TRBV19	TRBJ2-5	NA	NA	TGTGCCAGTAGTATAGGCAGGGATGCGACCCAGTACTTC	CASSIGRDATQYF
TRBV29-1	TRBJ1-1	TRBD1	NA	TGCAGCGGCCTAACAGGGGCGTCGACTGAAGCTTTCTTT	CSGLTGASTEAFF
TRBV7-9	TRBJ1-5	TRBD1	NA	TGTGCCAGCAGCTCTTGGACAGGGGGCTACGGCAATCAGCCCCAGCATTTT	CASSSWTGGYGNQPQHF
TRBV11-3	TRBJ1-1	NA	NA	TGTGCCAGCACCCTTTCGACAGCCGGTAAGCTGGAAGCTTTCTTT	CASTLSTAGKLEAFF
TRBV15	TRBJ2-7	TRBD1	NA	TGTGCCACCAGCAGGGGGACAGGGGGCGAGTACGAGCAGTACTTC	CATSRGTGGEYEQYF
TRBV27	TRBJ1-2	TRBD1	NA	TGTGCCAGCACCCCTCGGGACAGGGCTGGCTACACCTTC	CASTPRDRAGYTF
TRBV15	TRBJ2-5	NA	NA	TGTGCCACCAGCAGCCCCCTCAGGGGCCAAGAGACCCAGTACTTC	CATSSPLRGQETQYF
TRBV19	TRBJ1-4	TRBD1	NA	TGTGCCAGTAGTAACCCCGCCGAGGGGGCTGAGGCTGAAAAACTGTTTTTT	CASSNPAEGAEAEKLFF
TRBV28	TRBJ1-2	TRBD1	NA	TGTGCCAGCAGCCCATCCCCGGGACAGTGGCTTTTTACAAATGGCTACACCTTC	CASSPSPGQWLFTNGYTF
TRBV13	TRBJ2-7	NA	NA	TGTGCCAGCAGCTTCGGCCGCGAGCAGTACTTC	CASSFGREQYF
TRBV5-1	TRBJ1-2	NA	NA	TGCGCCAGCAGCTTGCCGAACTATGGCTACACCTTC	CASSLPNYGYTF
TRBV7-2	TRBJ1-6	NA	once	TGTGCCAGCAGCTTAGAGGGGTGGAATTCACCCCTCCACTTT	CASSLEGWNSPLHF
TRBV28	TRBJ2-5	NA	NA	TGTGCCAGCAGTTCCCTTTTGGAGGGGATGGAGACCCAGTACTTC	CASSSLLEGMETQYF
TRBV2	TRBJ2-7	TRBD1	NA	TGTGCCAGCAGTGATCCCCAGGGGGTATCCTACGAGCAGTACTTC	CASSDPQGVSYEQYF
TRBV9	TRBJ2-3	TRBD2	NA	TGTGCCAGCAGCGTTCGGGAGGGGCCGGGGACAGATACGCAGTATTTT	CASSVREGPGTDTQYF
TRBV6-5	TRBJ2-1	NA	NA	TGTGCCAGCAGTTACTCTGGGTTAAATGAGCAGTTCTTC	CASSYSGLNEQFF
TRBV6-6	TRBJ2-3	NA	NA	TGTGCCAGCAGTTACCTGGCCTCACGTTACCCAGATACGCAGTATTTT	CASSYLASRYPDTQYF
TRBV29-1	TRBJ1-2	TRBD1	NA	TGCAGCGTTACCGGGACAGGGGACGGCTACACCTTC	CSVTGTGDGYTF
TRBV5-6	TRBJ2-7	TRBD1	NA	TGTGCCAGCAGCGCCGGGACAGGGATTAGGGAGCAGTACTTC	CASSAGTGIREQYF
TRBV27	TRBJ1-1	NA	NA	TGTGCCACCCAGTGGGGAGTGAACACTGAAGCTTTCTTT	CATQWGVNTEAFF
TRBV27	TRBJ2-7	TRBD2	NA	TGTGCCAGCAGTTTATCCTCTAGCGGGTACTACGAGCAGTACTTC	CASSLSSSGYYEQYF
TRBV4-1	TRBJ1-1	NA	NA	TGCGCCAGCAGCCTACCTGGTGGATACACTGAAGCTTTCTTT	CASSLPGGYTEAFF
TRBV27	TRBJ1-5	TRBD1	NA	TGTGCCAGCAGTTTCGACAGGGATCAGCCCCAGCATTTT	CASSFDRDQPQHF
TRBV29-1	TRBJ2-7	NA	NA	TGCAGCGTTGAAGTTACCTACGAGCAGTACTTC	CSVEVTYEQYF
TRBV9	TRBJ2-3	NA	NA	TGTGCCAGCAGCGTAGAGGGTCCAGATACGCAGTATTTT	CASSVEGPDTQYF
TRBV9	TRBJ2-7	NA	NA	TGTGCCAGCAGCTCCCGGGGCGGAGGCGAGCAGTACTTC	CASSSRGGGEQYF
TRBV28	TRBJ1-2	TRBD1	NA	TGTGCCAGCTCATACTACAGGGGCGGAGGTGGCTACACCTTC	CASSYYRGGGGYTF
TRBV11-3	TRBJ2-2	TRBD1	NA	TGTGCCAGCAGCCCCCGGACAGGGCGTAACACCGGGGAGCTGTTTTTT	CASSPRTGRNTGELFF
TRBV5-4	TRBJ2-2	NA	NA	TGTGCCAGCAGCTTTCTGGGGGGTGCCGGGGAGCTGTTTTTT	CASSFLGGAGELFF
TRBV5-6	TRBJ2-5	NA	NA	TGTGCCAGCAGCTTAGAGTCGGCAGAAGAGACCCAGTACTTC	CASSLESAEETQYF
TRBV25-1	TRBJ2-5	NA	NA	TGTGCCAGCAGTGAATACTCAGGGCAAGAGACCCAGTACTTC	CASSEYSGQETQYF
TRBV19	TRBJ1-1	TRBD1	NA	TGTGCCAGTAGTATATCAGGGGGCTACACTGAAGCTTTCTTT	CASSISGGYTEAFF
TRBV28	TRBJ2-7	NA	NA	TGTGCCTCATGGGGGGAGGACGAGTACGAGCAGTACTTC	CASWGEDEYEQYF
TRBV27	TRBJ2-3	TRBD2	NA	TGTGCCAGCAGTTTGACTAGCGGGTGGAGCACAGATACGCAGTATTTT	CASSLTSGWSTDTQYF
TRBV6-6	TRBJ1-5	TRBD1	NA	TGTGCCAGCAGTTACCTACAGGGGGGAGGCAATCAGCCCCAGCATTTT	CASSYLQGGGNQPQHF
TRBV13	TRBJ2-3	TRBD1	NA	TGTGCCAGCAGCTTACGGGACAGGGGATACACAGATACGCAGTATTTT	CASSLRDRGYTDTQYF
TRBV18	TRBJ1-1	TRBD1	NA	TGTGCCAGCTCATGGACAGGTGCTGAAGCTTTCTTT	CASSWTGAEAFF
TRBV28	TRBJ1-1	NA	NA	TGTGCCAGCAGTACCCGGTTCGGGAACACTGAAGCTTTCTTT	CASSTRFGNTEAFF
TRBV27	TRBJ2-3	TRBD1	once	TGTGCCAGCAAGCAACAGGGGTTTCAAGATACGCAGTATTTT	CASKQQGFQDTQYF
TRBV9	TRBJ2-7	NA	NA	TGTGCCAGCAGCGTAGCGTGGGGAAGCTCCTACGAGCAGTACTTC	CASSVAWGSSYEQYF
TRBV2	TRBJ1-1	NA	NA	TGTGCCAGAAACACAGACACTGAAGCTTTCTTT	CARNTDTEAFF
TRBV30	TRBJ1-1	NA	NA	TGTGCCTGGAGTGTATTGGGAAATACTGAAGCTTTCTTT	CAWSVLGNTEAFF
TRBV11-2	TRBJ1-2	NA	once	TGTGCCAGCAGCTTAGTGGGCAGGGCGAGGGATGGCTACACCTTC	CASSLVGRARDGYTF
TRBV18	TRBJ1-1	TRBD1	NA	TGTGCCAGCTCACCGCGGACAGGGACGAACACTGAAGCTTTCTTT	CASSPRTGTNTEAFF
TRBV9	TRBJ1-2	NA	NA	TGTGCCAGCAGCGAACAGGAATACTATGGCTACACCTTC	CASSEQEYYGYTF
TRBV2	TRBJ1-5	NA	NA	TGTGCCAGCTCGTGGGAAAGCAATCAGCCCCAGCATTTT	CASSWESNQPQHF
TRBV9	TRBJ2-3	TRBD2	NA	TGTGCCAGCAGCCTACTAGCGGGGGGGCTTTTAGATACGCAGTATTTT	CASSLLAGGLLDTQYF
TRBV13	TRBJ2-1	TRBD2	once	TGTGCCAGCAGCCCGAGCGGGGGGGGCTACAATGAGCAGTTCTTC	CASSPSGGGYNEQFF
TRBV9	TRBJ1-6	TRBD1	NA	TGTGCCAGCAGCGTAGGAGGAGGGGGCGAGGGTAATTCACCCCTCCACTTT	CASSVGGGGEGNSPLHF
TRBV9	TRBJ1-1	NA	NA	TGTGCCAGCAGCGTGACTGGCGGCACGAACACTGAAGCTTTCTTT	CASSVTGGTNTEAFF